This TCR beta chain was captured by sequencing in a study of blood T cell repertoires in COVID-19. On the study more broadly: T cells, B-cell-depleted T cells, or PBMCs provided the cDNA or gDNA that served as material.

This table comes from immunoSEQ multiplex PCR, and its TCRdb copy is limited to in-frame clones, with some not included. The table shows 80,000 to 95,000 clones, with about 85% occurring only once. Germline CDR1 and CDR2: SEHNR and FQNEAQ (reference sequence). Trimming took off 3 bases at V and 4 bases at J, with 3 bases between the two ends. The CDR3 runs 11 residues. The sequencing sample was made of peripheral blood. This chain joins TRBV7-9 and TRBJ2-5; D unclear. This TCR was recovered from a human donor in a cohort sampled during active COVID-19. CDR3 DNA sequence: TGTGCCAGCAGCTTCTTAGAGACCCAGTACTTC. This encodes CASSFLETQYF.